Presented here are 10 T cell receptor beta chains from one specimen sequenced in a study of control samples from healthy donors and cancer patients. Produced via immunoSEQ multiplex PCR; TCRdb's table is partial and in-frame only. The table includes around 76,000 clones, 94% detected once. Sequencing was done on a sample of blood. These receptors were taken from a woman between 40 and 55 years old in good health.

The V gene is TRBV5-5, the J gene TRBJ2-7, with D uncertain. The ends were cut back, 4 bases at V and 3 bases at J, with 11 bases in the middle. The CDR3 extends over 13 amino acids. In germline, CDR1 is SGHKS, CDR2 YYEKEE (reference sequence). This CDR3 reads CASSADGIYEQYF. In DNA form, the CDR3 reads TGTGCCAGCAGCGCCGACGGAATCTACGAGCAGTACTTC. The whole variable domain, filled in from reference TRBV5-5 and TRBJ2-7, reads DAGVTQSPTHLIKTRGQQVTLRCSPISGHKSVSWYQQVLGQGPQFIFQYYEKEERGRGNFPDRFSARQFPNYSSELNVNALLLGDSALYLCASSADGIYEQYFGPGTRLTVT.

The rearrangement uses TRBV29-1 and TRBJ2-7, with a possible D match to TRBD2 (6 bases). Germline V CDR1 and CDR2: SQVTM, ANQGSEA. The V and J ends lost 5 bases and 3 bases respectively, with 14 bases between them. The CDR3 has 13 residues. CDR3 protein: CSVRTGTDYEQYF. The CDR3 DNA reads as TGCAGCGTTCGGACCGGGACTGACTACGAGCAGTACTTC.

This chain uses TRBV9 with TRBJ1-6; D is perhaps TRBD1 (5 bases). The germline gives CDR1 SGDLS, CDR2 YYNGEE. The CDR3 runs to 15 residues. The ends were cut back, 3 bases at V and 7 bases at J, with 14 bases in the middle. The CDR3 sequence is CASSELEDTNSPLHF. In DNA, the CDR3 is TGTGCCAGCAGCGAACTGGAGGACACGAATTCACCCCTCCACTTT.

The DNA of the CDR3 is TGTGCCTGGAGTGGGACACTGTCTAATCAGCCCCAGCATTTT. It is translated as CAWSGTLSNQPQHF. The chain employs TRBV30 and TRBJ1-5; D is perhaps TRBD1 (5 bases). The CDR3 is 14 residues long. V lost 1 base, J lost 4 bases, and 11 bases lay in between. Germline V gene data show CDR1 as GTSNPN and CDR2 as SVGIG (reference sequence).

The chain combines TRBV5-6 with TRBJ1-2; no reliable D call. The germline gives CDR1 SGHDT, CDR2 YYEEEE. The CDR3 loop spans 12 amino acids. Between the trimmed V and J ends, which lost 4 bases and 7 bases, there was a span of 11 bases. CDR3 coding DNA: TGTGCCAGCAGCCCACTGGTCGGTGGCTACACCTTC. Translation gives CASSPLVGGYTF.

The CDR3, as DNA: TGTGCCAGTAGTAGTTGGCTAGCGGGAGTCAATGAGCAGTTCTTC. Its translation: CASSSWLAGVNEQFF. V usage is TRBV19 and J usage is TRBJ2-1; TRBD2 matches at 10 bases. CDR3 length equals 15 residues. V dropped 4 bases and J dropped 6; count of bases not matched to a gene: 6. Looked up from germline, CDR1 is LNHDA and CDR2 is SQIVND (reference sequence).

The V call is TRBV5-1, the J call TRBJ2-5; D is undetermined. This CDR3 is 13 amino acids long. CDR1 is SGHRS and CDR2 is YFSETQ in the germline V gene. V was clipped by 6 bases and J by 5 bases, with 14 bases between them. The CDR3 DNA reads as TGCGCCAGCATGGACCCCCCTGGGGAGACCCAGTACTTC. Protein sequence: CASMDPPGETQYF.

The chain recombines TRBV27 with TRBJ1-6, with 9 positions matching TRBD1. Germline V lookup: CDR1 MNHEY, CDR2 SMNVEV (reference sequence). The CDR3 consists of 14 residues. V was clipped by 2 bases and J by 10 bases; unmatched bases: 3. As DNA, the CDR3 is TGTGCCAGCAGTTTAGACAGGGGGTGGTCACCCCTCCACTTT. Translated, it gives CASSLDRGWSPLHF.

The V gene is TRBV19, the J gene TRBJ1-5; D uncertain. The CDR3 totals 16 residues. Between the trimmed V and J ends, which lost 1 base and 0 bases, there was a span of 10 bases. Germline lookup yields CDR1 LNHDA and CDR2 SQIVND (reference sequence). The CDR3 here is CASSIGQPYSNQPQHF. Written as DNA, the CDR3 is TGTGCCAGTAGTATAGGCCAGCCCTATAGCAATCAGCCCCAGCATTTT.

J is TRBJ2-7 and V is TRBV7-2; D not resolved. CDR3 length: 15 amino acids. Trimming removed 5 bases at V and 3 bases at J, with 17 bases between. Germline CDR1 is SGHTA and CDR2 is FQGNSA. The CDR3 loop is CASSGLSGSYYEQYF. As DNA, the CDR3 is TGTGCCAGCAGCGGCCTTTCCGGGTCTTACTACGAGCAGTACTTC.